This TCR beta chain was recovered during a study of identical twins' blood T cells. The wider study: Around 50 million reads came from 12 libraries, six alpha, six beta.

From germline, CDR1 is DFQATT and CDR2 SNEGSKA (reference sequence). Trimming pared 1 base from V and 0 bases from J, leaving 11 bases between. The CDR3 contains 15 residues. The three twin pairs were reared together, likely meeting the same infections. Only a few counts were recorded for this clonotype. MiXCR, applied by TCRdb to the 5' RACE reads, yields one record per CDR3 protein. The sample contains hundreds of thousands of distinct CDR3 sequences, roughly 30% of which appear only once. The chain employs TRBV20-1 and TRBJ2-3; D remains unclear. The sequence was collected from a woman aged 18 to 55 in good health. Sequencing used PBMCs. Here the CDR3 reads CSARGLGDSTDTQYF. The CDR3 DNA reads TGCAGTGCTAGAGGTCTTGGCGACAGCACAGATACGCAGTATTTT.